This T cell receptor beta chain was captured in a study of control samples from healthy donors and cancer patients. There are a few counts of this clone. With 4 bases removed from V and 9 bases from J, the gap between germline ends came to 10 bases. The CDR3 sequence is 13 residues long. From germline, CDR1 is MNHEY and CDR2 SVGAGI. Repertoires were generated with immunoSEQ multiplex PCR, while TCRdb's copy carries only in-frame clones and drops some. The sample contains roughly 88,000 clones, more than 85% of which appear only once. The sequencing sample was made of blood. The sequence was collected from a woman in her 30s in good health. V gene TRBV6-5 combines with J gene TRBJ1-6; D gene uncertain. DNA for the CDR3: TGTGCCAGCAGTTCCCTGGACCGTTCACCCCTCCACTTT. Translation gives CASSSLDRSPLHF.